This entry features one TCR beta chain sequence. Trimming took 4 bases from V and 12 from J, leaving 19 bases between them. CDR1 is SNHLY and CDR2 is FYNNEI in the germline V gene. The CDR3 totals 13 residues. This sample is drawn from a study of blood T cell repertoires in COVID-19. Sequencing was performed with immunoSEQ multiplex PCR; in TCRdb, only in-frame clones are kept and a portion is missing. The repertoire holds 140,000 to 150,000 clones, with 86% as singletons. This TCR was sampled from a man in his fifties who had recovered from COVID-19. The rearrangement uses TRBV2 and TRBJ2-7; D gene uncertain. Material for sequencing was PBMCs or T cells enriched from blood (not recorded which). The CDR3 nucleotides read TGTGCCAGCAGTGGAGGCAGCACCGCGATAGGGTACTTC. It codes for CASSGGSTAIGYF.